Sequencing of this T cell receptor beta chain was carried out in a study of STAT5B mutations in CD4+ large granular lymphocyte leukemia. This was a survey-level run. The authors' processing: Productive clonotypes were detectable down to 2.59 x 10-5 frequency. Assay: immunoSEQ multiplex PCR; the TCRdb copy retains only in-frame clones and omits some. The D gene and trimming were derived from the DNA, and the V and J assignments and clone size from that table. The table lists more than 30,000 clones, 75% to 85% of them singletons. Buffy coats from healthy blood donors served as controls. Comment on this clone: Its antigen is unidentified.

Study conclusions and caveats: The CD4+ versus CD8+ T-LGLL clonality difference may reflect limited sample size.

Trimming took 7 bases from V and 0 from J; bases not matched to a gene: 7. CDR3 size: 15 residues. Per germline, CDR1 MNHNS and CDR2 SASEGT. This clonotype originated in a human donor in good health. This chain joins TRBV6-1 and TRBJ2-7; TRBD1 matches at 9 bases. Sequenced input: CD4+ T cells from blood buffy coats. DNA of the CDR3: TGTGCCAGCACTAACACAGGGGGCACCTCCTACGAGCAGTACTTC. It translates to CASTNTGGTSYEQYF.